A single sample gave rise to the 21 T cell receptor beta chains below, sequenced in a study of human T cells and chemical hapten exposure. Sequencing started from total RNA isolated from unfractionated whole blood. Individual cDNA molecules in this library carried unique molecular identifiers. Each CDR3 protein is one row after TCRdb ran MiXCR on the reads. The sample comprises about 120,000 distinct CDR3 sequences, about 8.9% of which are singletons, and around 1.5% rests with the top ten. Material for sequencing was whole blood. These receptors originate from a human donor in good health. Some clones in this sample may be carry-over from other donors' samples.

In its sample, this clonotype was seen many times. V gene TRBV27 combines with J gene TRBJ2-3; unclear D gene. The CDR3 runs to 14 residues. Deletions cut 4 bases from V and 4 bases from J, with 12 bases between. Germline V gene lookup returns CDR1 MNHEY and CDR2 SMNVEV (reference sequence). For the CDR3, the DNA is TGTGCCAGCAGTTCCGTCGGGCGTTCAGATACGCAGTATTTT. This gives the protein CASSSVGRSDTQYF.

CDR3 protein: CASSLERGVGGTGELFF. The CDR3 DNA reads as TGTGCCAGCAGCTTGGAACGAGGCGTCGGCGGCACCGGGGAGCTGTTTTTT. The V and J genes are TRBV5-4 and TRBJ2-2; D unresolved. Germline V CDR1 and CDR2: SGHNT, YYREEE (reference sequence). The CDR3 has 17 amino acids. Trimming took 0 bases from V and 4 from J, leaving 16 bases between them.

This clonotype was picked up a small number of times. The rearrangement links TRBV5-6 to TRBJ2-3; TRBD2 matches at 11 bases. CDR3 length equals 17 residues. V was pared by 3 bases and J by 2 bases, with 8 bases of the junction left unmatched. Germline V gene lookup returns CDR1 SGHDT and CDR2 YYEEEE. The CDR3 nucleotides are TGTGCCAGCAGCTCTGCGCCACTAGCGGGAGTCACAGATACGCAGTATTTT. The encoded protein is CASSSAPLAGVTDTQYF.

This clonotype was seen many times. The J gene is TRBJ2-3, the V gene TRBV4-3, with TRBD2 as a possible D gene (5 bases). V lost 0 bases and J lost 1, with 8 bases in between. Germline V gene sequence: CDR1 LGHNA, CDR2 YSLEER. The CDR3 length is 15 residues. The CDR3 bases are TGCGCCAGCAGCCAAGAACGGCGGGGCACAGATACGCAGTATTTT. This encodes CASSQERRGTDTQYF.

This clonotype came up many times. CDR3 sequence reads: CASRNRAPDIEAFF. The CDR3 DNA reads TGTGCCAGCAGAAACAGGGCCCCCGACATTGAAGCTTTCTTT. The rearrangement uses TRBV6-2 or TRBV6-3 and TRBJ1-1; D is possibly TRBD1 (6 bases). CDR1 MNHEY and CDR2 SVGEGT come from the germline V gene. The CDR3 is 14 residues long. V lost 6 bases and J 7 bases, leaving 18 bases between the germline ends.

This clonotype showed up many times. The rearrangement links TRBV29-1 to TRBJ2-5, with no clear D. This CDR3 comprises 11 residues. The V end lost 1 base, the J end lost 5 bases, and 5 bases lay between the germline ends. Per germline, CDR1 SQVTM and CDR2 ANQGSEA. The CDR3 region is CSVEGSETQYF. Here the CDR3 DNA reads TGCAGCGTTGAAGGGAGTGAGACCCAGTACTTC.

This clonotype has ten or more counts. In DNA form, the CDR3 reads TGTGCCAGCAGCTTAGGCGGGACAACCGGGGCCGAAGAGACCCAGTACTTC. Protein: CASSLGGTTGAEETQYF. The J gene is TRBJ2-5, the V gene TRBV11-1; D is tentatively TRBD1 or TRBD2 (6 bases each). The CDR3 is made up of 17 amino acids. V dropped 1 base and J dropped 3 bases, with 18 bases sitting between them. Germline V gives CDR1 SGHAT, CDR2 FQDESV (reference sequence).

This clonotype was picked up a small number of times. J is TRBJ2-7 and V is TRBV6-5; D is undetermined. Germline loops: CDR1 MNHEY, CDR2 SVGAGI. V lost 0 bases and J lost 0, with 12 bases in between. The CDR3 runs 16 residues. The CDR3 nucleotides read TGTGCCAGCAGTTACTCGAAAAGGATGCTCTCCTACGAGCAGTACTTC. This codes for CASSYSKRMLSYEQYF.

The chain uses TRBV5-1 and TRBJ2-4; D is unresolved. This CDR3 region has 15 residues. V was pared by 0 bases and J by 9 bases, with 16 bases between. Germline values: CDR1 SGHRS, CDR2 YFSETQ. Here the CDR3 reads CASSLAMARDRIQYF. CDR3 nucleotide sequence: TGCGCCAGCAGCTTGGCCATGGCTAGGGATCGCATTCAGTACTTC.

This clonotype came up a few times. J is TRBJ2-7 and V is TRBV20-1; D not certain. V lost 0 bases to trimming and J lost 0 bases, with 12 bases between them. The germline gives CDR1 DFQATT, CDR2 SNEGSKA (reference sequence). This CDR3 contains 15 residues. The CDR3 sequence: CSARDQAQSSYEQYF. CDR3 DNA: TGCAGTGCTAGAGATCAAGCCCAAAGCTCCTACGAGCAGTACTTC.

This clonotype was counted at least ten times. The CDR3 is CASSQERTGSGANVLTF. The CDR3 nucleotides are TGTGCCAGCAGCCAAGAGAGGACTGGCTCTGGGGCCAACGTCCTGACTTTC. The J gene is TRBJ2-6, the V gene TRBV4-2, with D possibly matching TRBD2 (5 bases). This CDR3 contains 17 residues. Trimming left V 0 bases short and J 0 bases short, with 9 bases between. CDR1 is LGHNA and CDR2 is YNFKEQ in the germline V gene.

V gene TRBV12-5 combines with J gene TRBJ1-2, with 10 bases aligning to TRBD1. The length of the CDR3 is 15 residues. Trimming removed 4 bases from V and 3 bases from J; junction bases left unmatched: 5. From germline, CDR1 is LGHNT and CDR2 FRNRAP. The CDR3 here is CASGSTGTGDYGYTF. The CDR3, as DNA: TGTGCTAGTGGTTCCACCGGGACAGGGGACTATGGCTACACCTTC.

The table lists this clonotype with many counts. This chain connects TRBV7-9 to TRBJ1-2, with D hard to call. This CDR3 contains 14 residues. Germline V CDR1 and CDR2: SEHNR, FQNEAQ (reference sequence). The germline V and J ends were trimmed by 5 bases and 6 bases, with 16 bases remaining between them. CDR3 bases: TGTGCCAGCAGCGTATCGCGAGGGAGAGATGGCTACACCTTC. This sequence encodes CASSVSRGRDGYTF.

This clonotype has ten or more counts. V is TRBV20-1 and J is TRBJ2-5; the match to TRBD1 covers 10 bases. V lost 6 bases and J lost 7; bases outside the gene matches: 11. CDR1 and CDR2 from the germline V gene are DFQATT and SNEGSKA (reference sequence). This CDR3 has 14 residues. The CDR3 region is CSATTGGSWGTQYF. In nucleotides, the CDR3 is TGCAGTGCGACGACAGGGGGCAGCTGGGGGACCCAGTACTTC.

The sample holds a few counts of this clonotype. Written as DNA, the CDR3 is TGCGCCAGCAGCTTAGGTAACTCAGTAAATGAGCAGTTCTTC. This codes for CASSLGNSVNEQFF. The chain has TRBV5-1 and TRBJ2-1, with D uncertain. Germline CDR1 and CDR2: SGHRS and YFSETQ. Trimming took 2 bases from V and 7 from J, leaving 13 bases between them. The length of the CDR3 is 14 residues.

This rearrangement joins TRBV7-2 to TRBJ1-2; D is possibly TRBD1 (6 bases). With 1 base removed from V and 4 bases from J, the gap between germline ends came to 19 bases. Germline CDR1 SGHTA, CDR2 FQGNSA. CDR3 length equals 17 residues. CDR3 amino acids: CASSLGGGRGLGYGYTF. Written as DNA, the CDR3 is TGTGCCAGCAGCTTAGGAGGAGGCAGGGGTCTCGGCTATGGCTACACCTTC.

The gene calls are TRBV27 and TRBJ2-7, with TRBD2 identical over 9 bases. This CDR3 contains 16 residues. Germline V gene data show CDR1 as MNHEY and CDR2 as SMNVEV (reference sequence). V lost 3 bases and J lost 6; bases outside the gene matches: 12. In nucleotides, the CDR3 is TGTGCCAGCAGTTTGGGGGTTAGCGGGAGAGGAGGCGAGCAGTACTTC. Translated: CASSLGVSGRGGEQYF.

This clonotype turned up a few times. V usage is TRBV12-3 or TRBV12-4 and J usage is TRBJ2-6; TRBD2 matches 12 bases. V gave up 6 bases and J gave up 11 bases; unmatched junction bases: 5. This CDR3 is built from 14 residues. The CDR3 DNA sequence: TGTGCCAGCAGGGGACTAGCGGGTAGTTACGTCCTGACTTTC. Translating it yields CASRGLAGSYVLTF.

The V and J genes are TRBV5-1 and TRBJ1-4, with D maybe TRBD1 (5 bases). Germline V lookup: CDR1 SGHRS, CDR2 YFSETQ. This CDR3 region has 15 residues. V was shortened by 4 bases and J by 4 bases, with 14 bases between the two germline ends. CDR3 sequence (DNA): TGCGCCAGCAGCCTGACAGAAGCTAGTAATGAAAAACTGTTTTTT. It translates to CASSLTEASNEKLFF.

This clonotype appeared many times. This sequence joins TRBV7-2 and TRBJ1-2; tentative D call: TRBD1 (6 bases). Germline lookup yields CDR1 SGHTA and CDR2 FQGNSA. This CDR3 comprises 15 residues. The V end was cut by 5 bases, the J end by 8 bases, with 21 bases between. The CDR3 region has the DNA TGTGCCAGCAGCCCTCGGATGAGCGGGGGCGACGGCTACACCTTC. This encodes CASSPRMSGGDGYTF.

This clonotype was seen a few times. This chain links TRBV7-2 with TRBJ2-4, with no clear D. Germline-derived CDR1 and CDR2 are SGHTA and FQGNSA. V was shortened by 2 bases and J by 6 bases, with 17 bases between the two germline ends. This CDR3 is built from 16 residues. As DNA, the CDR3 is TGTGCCAGCAGCTTAACCCCGTCGGGCACACCAAACATTCAGTACTTC. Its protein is CASSLTPSGTPNIQYF.